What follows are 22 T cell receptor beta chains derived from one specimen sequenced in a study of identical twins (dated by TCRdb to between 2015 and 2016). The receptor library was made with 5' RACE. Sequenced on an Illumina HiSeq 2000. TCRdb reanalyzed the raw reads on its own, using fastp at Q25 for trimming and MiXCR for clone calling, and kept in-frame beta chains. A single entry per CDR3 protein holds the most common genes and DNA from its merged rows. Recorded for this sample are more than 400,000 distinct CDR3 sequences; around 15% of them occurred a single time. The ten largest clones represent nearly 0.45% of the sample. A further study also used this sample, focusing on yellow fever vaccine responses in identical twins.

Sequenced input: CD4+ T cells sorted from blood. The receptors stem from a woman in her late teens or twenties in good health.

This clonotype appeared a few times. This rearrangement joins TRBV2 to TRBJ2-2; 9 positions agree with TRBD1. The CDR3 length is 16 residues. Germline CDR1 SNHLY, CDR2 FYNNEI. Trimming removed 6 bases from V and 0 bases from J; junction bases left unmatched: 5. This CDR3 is CASSEQGATNTGELFF. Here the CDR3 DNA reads TGTGCCAGCAGCGAACAGGGGGCGACGAACACCGGGGAGCTGTTTTTT.

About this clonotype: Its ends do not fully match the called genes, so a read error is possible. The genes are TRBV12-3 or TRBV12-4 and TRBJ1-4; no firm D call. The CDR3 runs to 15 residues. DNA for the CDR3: TGTGCCAGCACCCAAGGACGGATCGTTAATGAAAAACCGTTTTTT. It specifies CASTQGRIVNEKPFF.

CDR3 in amino acids: CATSEDSPTPLHF. The CDR3 bases are TGTGCCACCAGTGAAGATTCTCCTACACCCCTCCACTTT. The rearrangement uses TRBV24-1 and TRBJ1-6; D is uncertain. Deletions cut 4 bases from V and 11 bases from J, with 11 bases between. The CDR3 has 13 amino acids. Looked up from germline, CDR1 is KGHDR and CDR2 is SFDVKD.

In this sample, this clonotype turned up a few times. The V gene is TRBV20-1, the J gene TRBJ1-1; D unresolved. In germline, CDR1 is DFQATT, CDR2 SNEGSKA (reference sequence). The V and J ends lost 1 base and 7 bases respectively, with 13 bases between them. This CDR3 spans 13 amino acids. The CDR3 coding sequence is TGCAGTGCTAGAGGGACGTATGAGGTTGAAGCTTTCTTT. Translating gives CSARGTYEVEAFF.

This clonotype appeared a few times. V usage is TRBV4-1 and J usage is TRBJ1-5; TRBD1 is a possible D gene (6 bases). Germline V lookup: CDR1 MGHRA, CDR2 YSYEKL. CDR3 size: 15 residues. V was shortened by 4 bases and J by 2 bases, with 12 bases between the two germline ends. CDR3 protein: CASSPQGTRNQPQHF. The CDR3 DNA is TGCGCCAGCAGCCCACAGGGAACCCGCAATCAGCCCCAGCATTTT.

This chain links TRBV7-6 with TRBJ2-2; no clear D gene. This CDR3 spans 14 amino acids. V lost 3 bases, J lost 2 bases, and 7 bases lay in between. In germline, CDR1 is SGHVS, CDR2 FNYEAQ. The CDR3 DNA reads TGTGCCAGCAGCTTGGCGATAAACACCGGGGAGCTGTTTTTT. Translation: CASSLAINTGELFF. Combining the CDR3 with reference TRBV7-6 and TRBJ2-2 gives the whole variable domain GAGVSQSPRYKVTKRGQDVALRCDPISGHVSLYWYRQALGQGPEFLTYFNYEAQQDKSGLPNDRFSAERPEGSISTLTIQRTEQRDSAMYRCASSLAINTGELFFGEGSRLTVL.

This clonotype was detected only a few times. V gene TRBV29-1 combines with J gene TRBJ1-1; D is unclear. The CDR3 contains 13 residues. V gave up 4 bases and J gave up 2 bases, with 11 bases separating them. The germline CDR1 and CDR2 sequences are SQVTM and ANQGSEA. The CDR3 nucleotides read TGCAGCGTTGCCCCGCTGTTCAACACTGAAGCTTTCTTT. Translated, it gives CSVAPLFNTEAFF.

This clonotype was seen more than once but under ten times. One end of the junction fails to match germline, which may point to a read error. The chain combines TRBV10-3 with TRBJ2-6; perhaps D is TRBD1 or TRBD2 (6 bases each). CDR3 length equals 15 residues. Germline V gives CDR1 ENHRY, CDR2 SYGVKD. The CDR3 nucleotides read TGTGCCATCAGGGTCGGGGGCTCTGGGGCCATCGTCCTGACTTTC. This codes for CAIRVGGSGAIVLTF.

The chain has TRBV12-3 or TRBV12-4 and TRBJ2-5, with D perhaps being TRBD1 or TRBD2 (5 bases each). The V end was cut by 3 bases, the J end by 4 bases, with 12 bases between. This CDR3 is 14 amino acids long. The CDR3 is CASSFGTGPETQYF. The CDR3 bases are TGTGCCAGCAGTTTTGGGACCGGCCCAGAGACCCAGTACTTC.

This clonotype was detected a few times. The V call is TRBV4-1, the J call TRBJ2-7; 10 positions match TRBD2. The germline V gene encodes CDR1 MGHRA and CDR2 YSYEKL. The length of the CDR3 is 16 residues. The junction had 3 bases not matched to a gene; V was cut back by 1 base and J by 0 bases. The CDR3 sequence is CASSQGAGGSSYEQYF. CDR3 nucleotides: TGCGCCAGCAGCCAAGGAGCGGGAGGGAGCTCCTACGAGCAGTACTTC.

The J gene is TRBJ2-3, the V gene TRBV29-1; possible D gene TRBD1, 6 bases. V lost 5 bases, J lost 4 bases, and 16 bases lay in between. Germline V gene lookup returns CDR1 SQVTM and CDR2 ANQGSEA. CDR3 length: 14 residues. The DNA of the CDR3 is TGCAGCGTTCAAAAAATACAGGGCGCAGATACGCAGTATTTT. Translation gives CSVQKIQGADTQYF.

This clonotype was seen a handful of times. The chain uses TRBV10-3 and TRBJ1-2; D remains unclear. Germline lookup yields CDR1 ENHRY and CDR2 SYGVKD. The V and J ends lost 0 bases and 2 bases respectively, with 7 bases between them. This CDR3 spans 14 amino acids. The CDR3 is CAISESFENYGYTF. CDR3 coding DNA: TGTGCCATCAGTGAGTCGTTCGAGAACTATGGCTACACCTTC.

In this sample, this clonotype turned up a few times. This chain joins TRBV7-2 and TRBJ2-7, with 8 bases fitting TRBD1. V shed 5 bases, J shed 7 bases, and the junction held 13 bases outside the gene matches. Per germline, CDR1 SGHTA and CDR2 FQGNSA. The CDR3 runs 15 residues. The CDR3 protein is CASSPKGQGLREQYF. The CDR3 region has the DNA TGTGCCAGCAGCCCGAAAGGACAGGGATTGAGGGAGCAGTACTTC.

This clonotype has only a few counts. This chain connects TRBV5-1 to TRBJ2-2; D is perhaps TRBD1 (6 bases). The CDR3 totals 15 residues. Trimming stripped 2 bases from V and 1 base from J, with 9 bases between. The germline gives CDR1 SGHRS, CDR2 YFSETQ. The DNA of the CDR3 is TGCGCCAGCAGCTTAATGACAGGGAACACCGGGGAGCTGTTTTTT. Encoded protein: CASSLMTGNTGELFF.

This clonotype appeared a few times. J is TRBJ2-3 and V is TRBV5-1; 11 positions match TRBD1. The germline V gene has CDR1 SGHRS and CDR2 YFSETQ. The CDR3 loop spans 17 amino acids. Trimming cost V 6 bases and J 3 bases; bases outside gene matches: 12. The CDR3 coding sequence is TGCGCCAGCATCGGACCGGGACAGGGGGTAGAGACAGATACGCAGTATTTT. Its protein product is CASIGPGQGVETDTQYF. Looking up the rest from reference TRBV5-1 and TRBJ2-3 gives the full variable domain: KAGVTQTPRYLIKTRGQQVTLSCSPISGHRSVSWYQQTPGQGLQFLFEYFSETQRNKGNFPGRFSGRQFSNSRSEMNVSTLELGDSALYLCASIGPGQGVETDTQYFGPGTRLTVL.

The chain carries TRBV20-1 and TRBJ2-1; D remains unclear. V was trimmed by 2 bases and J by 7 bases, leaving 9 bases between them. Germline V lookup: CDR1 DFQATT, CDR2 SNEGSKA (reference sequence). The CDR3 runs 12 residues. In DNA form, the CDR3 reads TGCAGTGCTAGAAAAAACGGGAATGAGCAGTTCTTC. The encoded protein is CSARKNGNEQFF.

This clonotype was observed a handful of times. CDR3 in amino acids: CAISGPNNQPQHF. CDR3 sequence (DNA): TGTGCCATCAGTGGACCGAACAATCAGCCCCAGCATTTT. The chain uses TRBV10-3 and TRBJ1-5; D unclear. Germline-derived CDR1 and CDR2 are ENHRY and SYGVKD. The CDR3 contains 13 residues. Trimming took 4 bases from V and 3 from J, leaving 7 bases between them.

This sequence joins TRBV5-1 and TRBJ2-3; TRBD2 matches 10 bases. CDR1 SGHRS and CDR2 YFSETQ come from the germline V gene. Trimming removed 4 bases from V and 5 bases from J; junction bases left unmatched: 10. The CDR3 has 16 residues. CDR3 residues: CASSPGSSGGLDTQYF. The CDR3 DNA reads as TGCGCCAGCAGCCCAGGGTCTAGCGGGGGATTAGATACGCAGTATTTT.

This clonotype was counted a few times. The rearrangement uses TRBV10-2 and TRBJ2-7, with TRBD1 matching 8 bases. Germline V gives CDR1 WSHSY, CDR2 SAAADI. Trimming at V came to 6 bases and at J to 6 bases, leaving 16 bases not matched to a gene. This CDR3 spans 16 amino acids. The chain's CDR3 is CASRDARGQANGEQYF. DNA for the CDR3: TGCGCCAGCAGAGACGCTAGGGGACAGGCTAACGGCGAGCAGTACTTC.

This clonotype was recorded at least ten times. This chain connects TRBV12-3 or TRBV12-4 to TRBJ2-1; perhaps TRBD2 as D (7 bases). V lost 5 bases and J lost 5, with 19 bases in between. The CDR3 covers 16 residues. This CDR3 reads CASSAGAAGLDNEQFF. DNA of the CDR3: TGTGCCAGCAGTGCGGGGGCAGCGGGCCTGGACAATGAGCAGTTCTTC.

The CDR3 bases are TGCGCCAGCAGCTTGGCCGACAGCCCTATGTATGGCTACACCTTC. It is translated as CASSLADSPMYGYTF. The rearrangement joins TRBV5-1 to TRBJ1-2; possibly TRBD1 for D (5 bases). This CDR3 has 15 amino acids. V was trimmed by 0 bases and J by 5 bases, leaving 14 bases between them. From germline, CDR1 is SGHRS and CDR2 YFSETQ.

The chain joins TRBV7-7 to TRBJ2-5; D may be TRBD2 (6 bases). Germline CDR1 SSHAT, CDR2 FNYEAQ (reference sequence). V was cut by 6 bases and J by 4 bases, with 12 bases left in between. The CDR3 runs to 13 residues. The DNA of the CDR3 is TGTGCCAGCAGTTCAAGCGGGCTAGAGACCCAGTACTTC. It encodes CASSSSGLETQYF.